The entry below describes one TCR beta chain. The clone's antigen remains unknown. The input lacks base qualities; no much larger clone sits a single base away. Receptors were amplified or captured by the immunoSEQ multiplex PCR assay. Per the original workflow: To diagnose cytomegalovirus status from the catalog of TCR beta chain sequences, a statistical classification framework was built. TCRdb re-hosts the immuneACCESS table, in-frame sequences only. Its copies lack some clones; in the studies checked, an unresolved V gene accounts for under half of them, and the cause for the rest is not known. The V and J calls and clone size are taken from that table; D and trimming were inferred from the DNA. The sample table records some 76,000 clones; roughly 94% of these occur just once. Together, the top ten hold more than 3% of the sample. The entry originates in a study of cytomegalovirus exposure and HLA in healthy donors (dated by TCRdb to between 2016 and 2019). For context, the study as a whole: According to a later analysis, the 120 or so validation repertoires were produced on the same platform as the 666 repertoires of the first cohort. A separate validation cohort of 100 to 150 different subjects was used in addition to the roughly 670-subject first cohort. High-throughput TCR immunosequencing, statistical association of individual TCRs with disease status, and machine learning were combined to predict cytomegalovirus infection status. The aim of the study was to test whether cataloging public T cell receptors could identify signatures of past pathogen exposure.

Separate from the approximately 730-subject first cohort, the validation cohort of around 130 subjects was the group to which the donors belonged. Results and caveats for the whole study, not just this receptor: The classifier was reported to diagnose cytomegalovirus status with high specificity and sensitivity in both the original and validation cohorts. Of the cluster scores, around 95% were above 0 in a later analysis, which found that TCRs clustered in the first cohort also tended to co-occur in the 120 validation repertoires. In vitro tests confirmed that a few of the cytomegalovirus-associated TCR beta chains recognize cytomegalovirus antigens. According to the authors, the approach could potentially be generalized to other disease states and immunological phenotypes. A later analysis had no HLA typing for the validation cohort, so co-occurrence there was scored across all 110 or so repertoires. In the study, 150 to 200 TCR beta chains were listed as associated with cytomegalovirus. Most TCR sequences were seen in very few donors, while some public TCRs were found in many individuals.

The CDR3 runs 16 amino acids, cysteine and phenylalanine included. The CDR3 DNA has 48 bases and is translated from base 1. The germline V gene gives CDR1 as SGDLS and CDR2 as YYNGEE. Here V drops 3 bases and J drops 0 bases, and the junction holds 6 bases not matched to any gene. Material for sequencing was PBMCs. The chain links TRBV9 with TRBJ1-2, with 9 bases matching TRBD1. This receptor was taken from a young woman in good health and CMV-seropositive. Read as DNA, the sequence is TGTGCCAGCAGCGGAACCGGGACAGGGACTAACTATGGCTACACCTTC. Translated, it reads CASSGTGTGTNYGYTF.